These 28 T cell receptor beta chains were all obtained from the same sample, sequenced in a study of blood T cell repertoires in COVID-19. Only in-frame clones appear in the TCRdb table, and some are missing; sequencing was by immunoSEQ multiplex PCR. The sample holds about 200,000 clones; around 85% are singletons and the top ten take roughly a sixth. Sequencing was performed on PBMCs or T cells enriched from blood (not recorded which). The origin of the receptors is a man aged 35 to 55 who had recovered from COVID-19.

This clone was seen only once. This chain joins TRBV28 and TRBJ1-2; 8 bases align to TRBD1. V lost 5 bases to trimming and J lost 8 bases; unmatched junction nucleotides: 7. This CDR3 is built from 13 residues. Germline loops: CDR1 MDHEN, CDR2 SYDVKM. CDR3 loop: CASSRDRLLGYTF. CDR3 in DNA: TGTGCCAGCAGTCGGGACAGGTTATTGGGCTACACCTTC.

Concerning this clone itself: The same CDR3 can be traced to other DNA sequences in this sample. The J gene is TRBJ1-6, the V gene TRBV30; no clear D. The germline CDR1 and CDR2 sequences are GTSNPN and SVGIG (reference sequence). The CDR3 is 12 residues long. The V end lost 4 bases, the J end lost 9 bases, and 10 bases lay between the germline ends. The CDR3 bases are TGTGCCTGGAATCTTCCCCGTTCACCCCTCCACTTT. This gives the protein CAWNLPRSPLHF.

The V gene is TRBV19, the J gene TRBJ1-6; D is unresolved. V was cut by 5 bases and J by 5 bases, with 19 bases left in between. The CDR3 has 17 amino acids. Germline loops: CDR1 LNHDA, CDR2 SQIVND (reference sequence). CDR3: CASSPRTGTANNSPLHF. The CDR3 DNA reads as TGTGCCAGTAGTCCCAGGACGGGAACAGCAAATAATTCACCCCTCCACTTT.

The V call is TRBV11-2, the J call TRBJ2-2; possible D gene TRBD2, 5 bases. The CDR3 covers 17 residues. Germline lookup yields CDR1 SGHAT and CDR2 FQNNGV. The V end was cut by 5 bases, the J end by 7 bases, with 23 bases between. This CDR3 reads CASSPRTGISVNGELFF. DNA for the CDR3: TGTGCCAGCAGCCCTAGAACCGGGATTAGTGTGAACGGGGAGCTGTTTTTT.

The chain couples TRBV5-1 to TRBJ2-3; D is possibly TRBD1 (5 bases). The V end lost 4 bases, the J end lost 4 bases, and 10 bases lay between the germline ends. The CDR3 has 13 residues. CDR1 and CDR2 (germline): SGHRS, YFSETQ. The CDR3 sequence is CASSVRVSDTQYF. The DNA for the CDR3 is TGCGCCAGCAGCGTCAGGGTCTCAGATACGCAGTATTTT.

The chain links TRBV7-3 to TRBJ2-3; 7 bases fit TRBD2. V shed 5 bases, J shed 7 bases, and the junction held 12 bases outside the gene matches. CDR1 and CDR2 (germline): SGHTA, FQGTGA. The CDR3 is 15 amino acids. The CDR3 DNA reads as TGTGCCAGCAGCCCAGCGGGAAGTATGAGGTATACGCAGTATTTT. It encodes CASSPAGSMRYTQYF.

The CDR3 sequence: CASSPAAGYNEQFF. The DNA of the CDR3 is TGTGCCAGCAGCCCCGCCGCGGGTTACAATGAGCAGTTCTTC. The chain recombines TRBV11-2 with TRBJ2-1; weak D call: TRBD2 (5 bases). There are 14 residues in the CDR3. Between the trimmed V and J ends, which lost 5 bases and 4 bases, there was a span of 12 bases. Germline CDR1 is SGHAT and CDR2 is FQNNGV.

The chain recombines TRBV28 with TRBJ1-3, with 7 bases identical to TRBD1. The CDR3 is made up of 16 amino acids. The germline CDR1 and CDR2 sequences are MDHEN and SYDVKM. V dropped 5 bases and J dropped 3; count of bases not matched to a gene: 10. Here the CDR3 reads CASSITGAGNGNTIYF. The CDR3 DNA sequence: TGTGCCAGCAGTATAACAGGGGCGGGGAATGGAAACACCATATATTTT.

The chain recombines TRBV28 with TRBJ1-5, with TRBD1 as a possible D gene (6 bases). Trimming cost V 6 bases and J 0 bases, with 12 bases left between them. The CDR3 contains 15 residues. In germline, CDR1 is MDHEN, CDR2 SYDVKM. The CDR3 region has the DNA TGTGCCAGCAGGCAACAGGGAATTAGCAATCAGCCCCAGCATTTT. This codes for CASRQQGISNQPQHF.

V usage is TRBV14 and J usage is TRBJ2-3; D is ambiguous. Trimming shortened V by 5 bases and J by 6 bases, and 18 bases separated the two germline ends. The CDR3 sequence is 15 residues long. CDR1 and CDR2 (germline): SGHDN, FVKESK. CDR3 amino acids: CASSSIDAVRDTQYF. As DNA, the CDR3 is TGTGCCAGCAGCTCTATTGACGCGGTTAGGGATACGCAGTATTTT.

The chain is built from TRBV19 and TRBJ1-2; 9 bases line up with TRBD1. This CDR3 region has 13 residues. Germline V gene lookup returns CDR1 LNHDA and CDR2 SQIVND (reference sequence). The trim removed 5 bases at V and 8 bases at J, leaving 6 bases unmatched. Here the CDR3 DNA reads TGTGCCAGTAGTCGGGACAGGGTTACGGGCTACACCTTC. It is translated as CASSRDRVTGYTF.

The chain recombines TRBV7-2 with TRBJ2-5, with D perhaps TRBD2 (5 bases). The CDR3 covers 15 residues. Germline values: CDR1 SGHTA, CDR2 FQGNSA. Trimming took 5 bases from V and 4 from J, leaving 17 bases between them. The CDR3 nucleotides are TGTGCCAGCAGCGCCGGACTCTCCCTCAGAGAGACCCAGTACTTC. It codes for CASSAGLSLRETQYF.

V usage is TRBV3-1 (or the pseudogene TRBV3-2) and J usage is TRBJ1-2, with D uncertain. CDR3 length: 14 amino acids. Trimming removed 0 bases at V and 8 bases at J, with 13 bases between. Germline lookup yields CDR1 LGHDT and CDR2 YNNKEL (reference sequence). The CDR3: CASSQEASRRGYTF. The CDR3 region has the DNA TGTGCCAGCAGCCAAGAAGCCTCGAGGAGGGGCTACACCTTC.

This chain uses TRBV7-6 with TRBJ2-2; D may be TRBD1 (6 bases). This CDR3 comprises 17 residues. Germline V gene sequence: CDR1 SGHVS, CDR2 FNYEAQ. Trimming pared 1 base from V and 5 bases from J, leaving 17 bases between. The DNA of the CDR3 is TGTGCCAGCAGCTTAGGGGACACAGGCGCACTGACCGGGGAGCTGTTTTTT. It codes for CASSLGDTGALTGELFF.

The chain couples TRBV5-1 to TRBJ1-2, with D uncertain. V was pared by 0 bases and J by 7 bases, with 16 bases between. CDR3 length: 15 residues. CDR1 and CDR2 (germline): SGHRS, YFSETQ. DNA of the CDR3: TGCGCCAGCAGCTTGGTTACCTCAGCGGTAGGTGGCTACACCTTC. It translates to CASSLVTSAVGGYTF.

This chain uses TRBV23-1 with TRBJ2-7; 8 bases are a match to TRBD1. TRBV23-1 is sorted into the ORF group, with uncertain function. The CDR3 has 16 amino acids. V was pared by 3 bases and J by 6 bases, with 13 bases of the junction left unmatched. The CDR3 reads CASSHRRDRKSAEQYF. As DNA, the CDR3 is TGCGCCAGCAGTCACCGCCGGGACAGGAAATCGGCCGAGCAGTACTTC.

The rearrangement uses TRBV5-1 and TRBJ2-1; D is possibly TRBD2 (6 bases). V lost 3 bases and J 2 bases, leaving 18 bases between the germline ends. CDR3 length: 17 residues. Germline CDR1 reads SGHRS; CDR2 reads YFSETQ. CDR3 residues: CASSSHSPGLPYNEQFF. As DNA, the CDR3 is TGCGCCAGCAGCTCTCATTCCCCGGGACTTCCCTACAATGAGCAGTTCTTC.

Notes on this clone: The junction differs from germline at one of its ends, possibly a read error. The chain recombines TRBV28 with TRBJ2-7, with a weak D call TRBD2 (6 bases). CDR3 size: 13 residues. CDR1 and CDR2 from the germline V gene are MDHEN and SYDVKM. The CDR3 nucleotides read TGTGCCAGCAAAGGACGCGGGACTCAGAAAGGCTTCTTC. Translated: CASKGRGTQKGFF.

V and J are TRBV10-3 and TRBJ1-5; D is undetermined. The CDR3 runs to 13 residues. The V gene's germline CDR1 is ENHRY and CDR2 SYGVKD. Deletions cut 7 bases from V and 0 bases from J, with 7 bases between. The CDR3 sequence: CAITGDSNQPQHF. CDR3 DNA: TGTGCCATCACCGGGGATAGCAATCAGCCCCAGCATTTT.

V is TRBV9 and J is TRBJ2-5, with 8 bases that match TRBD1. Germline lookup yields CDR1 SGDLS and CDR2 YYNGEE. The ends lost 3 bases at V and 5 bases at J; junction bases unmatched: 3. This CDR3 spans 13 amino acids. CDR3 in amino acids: CASSGQGTETQYF. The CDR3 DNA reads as TGTGCCAGCAGCGGACAGGGGACGGAGACCCAGTACTTC.

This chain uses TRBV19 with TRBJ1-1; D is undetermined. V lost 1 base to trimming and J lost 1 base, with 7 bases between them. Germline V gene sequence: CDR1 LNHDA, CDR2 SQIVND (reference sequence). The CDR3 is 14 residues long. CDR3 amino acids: CASSIAAGNTEAFF. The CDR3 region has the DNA TGTGCCAGTAGTATAGCGGCAGGGAACACTGAAGCTTTCTTT.

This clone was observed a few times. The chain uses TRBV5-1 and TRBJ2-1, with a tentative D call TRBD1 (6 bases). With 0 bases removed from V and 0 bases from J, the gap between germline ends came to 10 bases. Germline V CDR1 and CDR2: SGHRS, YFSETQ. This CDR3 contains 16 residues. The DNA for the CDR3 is TGCGCCAGCAGCTTGGCAGGGGACGCCTCCTACAATGAGCAGTTCTTC. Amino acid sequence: CASSLAGDASYNEQFF.

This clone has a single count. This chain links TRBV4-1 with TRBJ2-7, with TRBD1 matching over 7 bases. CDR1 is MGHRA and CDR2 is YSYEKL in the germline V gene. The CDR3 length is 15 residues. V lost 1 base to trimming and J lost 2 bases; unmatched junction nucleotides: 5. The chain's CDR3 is CASSQVGDSTYEQYF. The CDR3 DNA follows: TGCGCCAGCAGCCAAGTTGGGGACAGTACCTACGAGCAGTACTTC.

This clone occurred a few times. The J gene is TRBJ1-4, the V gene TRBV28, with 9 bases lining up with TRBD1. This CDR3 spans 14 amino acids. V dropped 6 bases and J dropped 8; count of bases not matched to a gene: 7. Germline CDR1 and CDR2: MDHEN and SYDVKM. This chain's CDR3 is CASRPDRGQEKLFF. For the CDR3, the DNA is TGTGCCAGCAGACCGGACAGGGGACAAGAAAAACTGTTTTTT.

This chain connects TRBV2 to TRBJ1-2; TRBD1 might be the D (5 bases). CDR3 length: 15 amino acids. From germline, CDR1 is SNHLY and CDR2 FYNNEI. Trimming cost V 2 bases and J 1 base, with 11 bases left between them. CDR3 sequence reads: CASSESQGFNYGYTF. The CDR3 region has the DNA TGTGCCAGCAGTGAAAGCCAGGGCTTTAACTATGGCTACACCTTC.

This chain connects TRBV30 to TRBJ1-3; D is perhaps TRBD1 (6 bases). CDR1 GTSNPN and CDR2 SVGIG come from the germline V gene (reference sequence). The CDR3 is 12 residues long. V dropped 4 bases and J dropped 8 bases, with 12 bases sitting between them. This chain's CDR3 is CAWIEGVDTIYF. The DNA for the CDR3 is TGTGCCTGGATCGAGGGGGTGGACACCATATATTTT.

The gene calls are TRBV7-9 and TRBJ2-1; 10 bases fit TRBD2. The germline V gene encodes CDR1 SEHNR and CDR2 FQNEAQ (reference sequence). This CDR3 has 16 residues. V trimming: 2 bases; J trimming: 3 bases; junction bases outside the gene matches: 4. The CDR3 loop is CASSLTGLANYNEQFF. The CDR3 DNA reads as TGTGCCAGCAGCTTAACGGGACTAGCGAACTACAATGAGCAGTTCTTC.

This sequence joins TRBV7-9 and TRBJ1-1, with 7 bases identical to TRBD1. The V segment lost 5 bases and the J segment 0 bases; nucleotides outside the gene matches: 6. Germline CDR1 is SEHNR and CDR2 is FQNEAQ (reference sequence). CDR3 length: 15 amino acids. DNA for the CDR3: TGTGCCAGCAGCCCCCAGGGGGGCCTGAACACTGAAGCTTTCTTT. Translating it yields CASSPQGGLNTEAFF.